Listed here is a single T cell receptor beta chain. What this receptor recognizes is not known. No base qualities exist here, and no much larger clone lies one base off it. This record belongs to a study of blood T cell repertoires in COVID-19 (dated by TCRdb to 2020 to 2022). Regarding the complete study: Collaborator samples came from the United States, Italy and Spain and covered acute and convalescent phases of COVID-19. The prospective study material was composed of cDNA or gDNA derived from T cells, B-cell-depleted T cells, or PBMCs. The dataset comprised deeply sampled blood TCRbeta repertoires from subjects exposed to, actively infected with, or recovered from COVID-19. The repertoires were released in a freely available public database intended as a resource for research on the immune response to SARS-CoV-2. The samples were drawn from two sources: the first 160 participants of the ongoing ImmuneRACE study, and 1,000 to 1,500 subjects contributed by 6 global collaborators. Nearly every sample came with metadata listing a de-identified subject ID, COVID-19 status, age in years and sex. Where available, HLA class I and class II types were obtained from metadata supplied by the sample provider rather than from assay-based typing. The investigation overall reported the following: How much clinical and demographic metadata was included differed by source and by participant, and the metadata was provided uncurated.

Whole blood was collected in K2EDTA tubes by collaborating institutions according to the institutions' own protocols. For TCRbeta analysis, collaborators shipped samples as frozen whole blood, isolated PBMCs, or DNA extracted from either of those sample types. Via the germline V gene, CDR1 is MNHEY and CDR2 SVGAGI. The CDR3 holds 15 amino acids from the cysteine to the phenylalanine. The CDR3 DNA has 45 bases and is translated from base 1. Clipping removes 6 bases from V and 4 bases from J, with 6 as the unmatched junction base count. The immunoSEQ Assay, a bias-controlled multiplex PCR, was used to amplify TCRbeta CDR3 regions from genomic DNA. In the paper's pipeline: Within the assay, amplification of reference gene primers was used to estimate how many nucleated cells each sample contained. To quantify the absolute abundance of each unique TCRbeta CDR3 rearrangement, sequence reads were collapsed and filtered. For each sample, productive Simpson clonality was calculated by taking the square root of Simpson's diversity index across productive rearrangements. Entries here come from immuneACCESS through TCRdb and include only in-frame sequences with V and J called. Some clones fail to appear in such tables; in the studies checked, an unresolved V gene covers under half of the shortfall, and the cause of the remainder is unknown. V and J calls and clone size are as listed in that table; D and trimming were resolved from the DNA. Counted in this sample were fewer than 95,000 clones; about nine tenths of them appeared once. More than 14% of the sample comes from the top ten.

The chain is made from TRBV6-5 and TRBJ2-3; 11 bases in the middle match TRBD2. The sequence derives from a male donor with acute or convalescent COVID-19. The sequencing sample was made of peripheral blood. The sequence in DNA is TGTGCCAGCAGGGTAGCGGGGGGGCCGGCAGATACGCAGTATTTT. It specifies CASRVAGGPADTQYF.